This record looks at one T cell receptor (beta chain) sequence and its context. This sample also contains other DNA sequences that code for the same CDR3. The source of the sample is a study of control samples from healthy donors and cancer patients. V was cut by 1 base and J by 0 bases, with 7 bases left in between. The CDR3 covers 15 residues. CDR1 is SGHTA and CDR2 is FQGNSA in the germline V gene. Sequenced by immunoSEQ multiplex PCR; TCRdb stores in-frame clones only, minus some. The data hold 80,000 to 100,000 clones, with roughly 88% observed a single time. The source of this sequence is a man younger than 40 in good health. Input material: blood. V and J are TRBV7-2 and TRBJ1-5, with unresolved D. CDR3 sequence reads: CASSLGEYSNQPQHF. The CDR3 DNA is TGTGCCAGCAGCTTAGGAGAATATAGCAATCAGCCCCAGCATTTT. Complete variable domain (other parts from reference TRBV7-2 and TRBJ1-5): GAGVSQSPSNKVTEKGKDVELRCDPISGHTALYWYRQSLGQGLEFLIYFQGNSAPDKSGLPSDRFSAERTGGSVSTLTIQRTQQEDSAVYLCASSLGEYSNQPQHFGDGTRLSIL.